Listed below are T cell receptor beta chains from one sample, sequenced in a study of a mutant IDH1 vaccine in newly diagnosed glioma. No antigen has been identified for these receptors. The method was immunoSEQ multiplex PCR; TCRdb's version includes in-frame clones alone and lacks a portion of them. The sample has fewer than 40,000 clones, roughly 56% seen once. The starting material was PBMCs, obtained from a glioma patient whose treatment included an IDH1 peptide vaccine. These TCRs come from a woman aged 18-29 years with glioma. Both conserved end residues are part of each CDR3. A D gene is named only where the DNA matches it firmly. Size is omitted from some rows. Given values are once, few, many or a class for expanded clones.

V,J,size,D,CDR3,DNA
TRBV7-9,TRBJ2-1,medium-sized,NA,CASSDYSNEQFF,TGTGCCAGCAGCGACTACAGTAATGAGCAGTTCTTC
TRBV29-1,TRBJ1-6,NA,NA,CSASTDSSPLHF,TGCAGCGCTTCGACCGATTCGAGCCCCCTCCACTTT
TRBV10-3,TRBJ2-1,few,NA,CAISDGLNNEQFF,TGTGCCATCAGTGACGGGTTGAACAATGAGCAGTTCTTC
TRBV6-4,TRBJ2-1,few,TRBD2,CASSDGWEGESNEQFF,TGTGCCAGCAGTGACGGGTGGGAGGGCGAATCGAATGAGCAGTTCTTC
TRBV6-1,TRBJ1-5,NA,NA,CASSDRLGRGDQPQHF,TGTGCCAGCAGTGATCGACTCGGCCGGGGCGATCAGCCCCAGCATTTT
TRBV7-2,TRBJ2-7,few,TRBD1,CASATSGQGATYEQYF,TGTGCCAGCGCGACGTCGGGACAGGGGGCCACCTACGAGCAGTACTTC
TRBV4-2,TRBJ2-1,NA,TRBD2,CASSQDLTGGSYNEQFF,TGTGCCAGCAGCCAAGATCTCACGGGGGGCTCCTACAATGAGCAGTTCTTC
TRBV30,TRBJ2-3,NA,NA,CAWSRQLGTDTQYF,TGTGCCTGGAGTCGACAACTCGGCACAGATACGCAGTATTTT
TRBV2,TRBJ2-2,few,TRBD1,CASSELGQGPTGELFF,TGTGCCAGCAGTGAACTTGGACAGGGCCCTACCGGGGAGCTGTTTTTT
TRBV11-3,TRBJ2-7,NA,NA,CASSLGHNKEQYF,TGTGCCAGCAGTTTGGGTCACAACAAGGAGCAGTACTTC
TRBV11-2,TRBJ1-3,NA,NA,CASGALGSFPGNTIYF,TGTGCCAGCGGCGCATTGGGGTCCTTTCCTGGAAACACCATATATTTT
TRBV12-5,TRBJ1-4,NA,NA,CASGLVNSDEKLFF,TGTGCTAGTGGTTTGGTAAATTCTGATGAAAAACTGTTTTTT
TRBV20-1,TRBJ2-7,NA,TRBD1,CSAGQVYEQYF,TGCAGTGCGGGACAGGTCTACGAGCAGTACTTC
TRBV5-4,TRBJ2-7,few,TRBD2,CASSLPATGGIYEQYF,TGTGCCAGCAGCTTGCCCGCGACGGGAGGGATCTACGAGCAGTACTTC
TRBV18,TRBJ1-1,NA,NA,CASSPPGRNTEAFF,TGTGCCAGCTCACCACCCGGGCGCAACACTGAAGCTTTCTTT
TRBV30,TRBJ1-5,NA,NA,CAWSLEGGHQPQHF,TGTGCCTGGAGTCTAGAGGGGGGCCATCAGCCCCAGCATTTT
TRBV19,TRBJ2-2,NA,NA,CASSIMADNTGELFF,TGTGCCAGTAGTATAATGGCGGATAACACCGGGGAGCTGTTTTTT
TRBV5-6,TRBJ1-2,few,NA,CASSSEVGAHGYTF,TGTGCCAGCAGCTCGGAGGTGGGGGCGCATGGCTACACCTTC
TRBV18,TRBJ1-5,NA,TRBD1,CASSPSTGGVQPQHF,TGTGCCAGCTCACCATCTACAGGGGGCGTTCAGCCCCAGCATTTT
TRBV7-2,TRBJ1-5,NA,NA,CASRRESNQPQHF,TGTGCCAGCAGGAGGGAGAGCAATCAGCCCCAGCATTTT
TRBV6-5,TRBJ1-5,few,NA,CASSSGLNQPQHF,TGTGCCAGCAGTTCAGGACTGAATCAGCCCCAGCATTTT
TRBV23-1,TRBJ1-5,NA,NA,CASIVRRQLADF,TGCGCCAGCATCGTCCGGCGGCAGCTGGCGGATTTT
TRBV30,TRBJ1-2,NA,NA,CAWSGANYGYTF,TGTGCCTGGAGTGGAGCTAACTATGGCTACACCTTC
TRBV5-1,TRBJ2-5,NA,NA,CASSLGQALTLQETQYF,TGCGCCAGCAGCTTGGGACAGGCCTTGACGCTCCAAGAGACCCAGTACTTC
TRBV19,TRBJ1-5,NA,TRBD1,CASRQSLRDRGMEQPQHF,TGTGCCAGTAGACAAAGCCTCCGGGACAGGGGAATGGAGCAGCCCCAGCATTTT
TRBV7-8,TRBJ2-3,few,NA,CASTQSSARGTDTQYF,TGTGCCAGCACTCAAAGCTCTGCGCGGGGCACAGATACGCAGTATTTT
TRBV28,TRBJ1-1,NA,NA,CASSLGTASEAFF,TGTGCCAGCAGTTTGGGCACAGCTTCTGAAGCTTTCTTT
TRBV18,TRBJ2-7,NA,NA,CASSPTGGEQYF,TGTGCCAGCTCACCGACGGGCGGCGAGCAGTACTTC
TRBV27,TRBJ2-1,NA,NA,CASSSRTSSYNEQFF,TGTGCCAGCAGTTCACGGACCAGCTCCTACAATGAGCAGTTCTTC
TRBV6-5,TRBJ2-1,NA,NA,CASVGLSNEQFF,TGTGCCAGCGTTGGTTTGAGTAATGAGCAGTTCTTC
TRBV29-1,TRBJ2-3,once,TRBD2,CSVRAGVARDTQYF,TGCAGCGTTAGAGCGGGAGTAGCGAGAGATACGCAGTATTTT
TRBV10-3,TRBJ2-3,NA,NA,CAISESTVGQGSSTDTQYF,TGTGCCATCAGTGAGTCGACCGTAGGGCAGGGGTCTAGCACAGATACGCAGTATTTT
TRBV27,TRBJ2-3,NA,NA,CASSSTDTQYF,TGTGCCAGCAGTTCGACAGATACGCAGTATTTT
TRBV27,TRBJ1-1,NA,NA,CASSLFQGNTEAFF,TGTGCCAGCAGTTTATTTCAGGGGAACACTGAAGCTTTCTTT
TRBV2,TRBJ2-6,once,NA,CASSAGGAGGANVLTF,TGTGCCAGCAGTGCAGGGGGGGCGGGAGGGGCCAACGTCCTGACTTTC
TRBV27,TRBJ2-2,NA,NA,CASSLMGRELFF,TGTGCCAGCAGTTTAATGGGGCGGGAGCTGTTTTTT
TRBV9,TRBJ2-2,few,NA,CASSVWGTTGELFF,TGTGCCAGCAGCGTATGGGGGACGACCGGGGAGCTGTTTTTT
TRBV11-2,TRBJ2-3,few,NA,CASSPPRGNTDTQYF,TGTGCCAGCAGCCCCCCGAGGGGCAACACAGATACGCAGTATTTT
TRBV19,TRBJ1-2,few,NA,CASSSLAGGNGYTF,TGTGCCAGTAGTTCCCTCGCCGGGGGTAATGGCTACACCTTC
TRBV27,TRBJ2-3,NA,NA,CASSLFGTDTQYF,TGTGCCAGCAGTTTGTTTGGGACAGATACGCAGTATTTT